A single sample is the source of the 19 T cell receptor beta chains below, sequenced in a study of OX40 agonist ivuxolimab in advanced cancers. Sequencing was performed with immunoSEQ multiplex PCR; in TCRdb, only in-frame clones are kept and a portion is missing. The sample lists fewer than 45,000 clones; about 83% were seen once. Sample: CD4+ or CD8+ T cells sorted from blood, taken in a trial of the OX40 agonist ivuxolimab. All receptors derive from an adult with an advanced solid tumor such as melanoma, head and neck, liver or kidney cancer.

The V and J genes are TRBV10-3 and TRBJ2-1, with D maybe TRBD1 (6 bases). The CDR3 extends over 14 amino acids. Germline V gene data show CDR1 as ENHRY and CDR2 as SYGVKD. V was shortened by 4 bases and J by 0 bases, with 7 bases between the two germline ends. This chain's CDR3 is CAISGQDSYNEQFF. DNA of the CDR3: TGTGCCATCAGTGGACAGGACTCCTACAATGAGCAGTTCTTC.

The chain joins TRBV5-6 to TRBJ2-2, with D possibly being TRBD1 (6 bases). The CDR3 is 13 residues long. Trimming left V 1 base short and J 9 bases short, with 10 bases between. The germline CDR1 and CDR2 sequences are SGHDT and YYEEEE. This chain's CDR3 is CASSLQQGRELFF. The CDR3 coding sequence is TGTGCCAGCAGCTTGCAACAGGGCCGGGAGCTGTTTTTT.

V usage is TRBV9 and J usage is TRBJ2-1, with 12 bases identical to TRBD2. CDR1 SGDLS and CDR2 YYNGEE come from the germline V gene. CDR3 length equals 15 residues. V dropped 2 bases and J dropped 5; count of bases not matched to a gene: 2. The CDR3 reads CASSVGLAGNNEQFF. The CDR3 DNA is TGTGCCAGCAGCGTCGGACTAGCGGGGAACAATGAGCAGTTCTTC.

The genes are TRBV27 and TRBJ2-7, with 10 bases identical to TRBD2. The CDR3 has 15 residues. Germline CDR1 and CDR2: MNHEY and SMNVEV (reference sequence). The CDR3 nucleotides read TGTGCGAAGCCCTTGCTAGCGGGAGCCCACTGCGAGCAGTACTTC. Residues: CAKPLLAGAHCEQYF.

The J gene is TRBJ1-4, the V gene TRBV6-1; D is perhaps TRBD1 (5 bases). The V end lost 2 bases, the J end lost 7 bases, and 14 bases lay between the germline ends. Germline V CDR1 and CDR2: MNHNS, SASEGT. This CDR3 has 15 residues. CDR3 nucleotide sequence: TGTGCCAGCAGTGAATCCGGACCCGGGGGTGAAAAACTGTTTTTT. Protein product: CASSESGPGGEKLFF.

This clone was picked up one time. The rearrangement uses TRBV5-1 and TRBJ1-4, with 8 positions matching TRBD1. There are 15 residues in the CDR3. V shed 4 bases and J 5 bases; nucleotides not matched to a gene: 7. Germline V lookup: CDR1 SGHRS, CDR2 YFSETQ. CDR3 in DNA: TGCGCCAGCAGCCCACAAAGGACAGGGAATGAAAAACTGTTTTTT. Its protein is CASSPQRTGNEKLFF.

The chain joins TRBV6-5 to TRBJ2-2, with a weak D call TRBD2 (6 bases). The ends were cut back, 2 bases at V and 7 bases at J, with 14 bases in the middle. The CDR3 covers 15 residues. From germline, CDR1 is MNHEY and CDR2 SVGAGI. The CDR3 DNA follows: TGTGCCAGCAGTTACCGTGGAGCGGGTCGCGGGGAGCTGTTTTTT. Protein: CASSYRGAGRGELFF.

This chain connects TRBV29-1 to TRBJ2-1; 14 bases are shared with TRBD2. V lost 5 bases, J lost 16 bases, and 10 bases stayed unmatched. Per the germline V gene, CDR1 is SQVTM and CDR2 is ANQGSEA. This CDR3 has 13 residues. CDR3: CSVPRLAGGPLFF. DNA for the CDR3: TGCAGCGTTCCCCGACTAGCGGGGGGGCCTCTATTCTTC.

The CDR3 DNA reads as TGTGCCAGTAGTCGCAGGGACCGCGCCTATGGCTACACCTTC. Translation gives CASSRRDRAYGYTF. This chain uses TRBV19 with TRBJ1-2; D is possibly TRBD1 (5 bases). This CDR3 spans 14 amino acids. The germline V gene encodes CDR1 LNHDA and CDR2 SQIVND (reference sequence). V dropped 5 bases and J dropped 4 bases, with 14 bases sitting between them.

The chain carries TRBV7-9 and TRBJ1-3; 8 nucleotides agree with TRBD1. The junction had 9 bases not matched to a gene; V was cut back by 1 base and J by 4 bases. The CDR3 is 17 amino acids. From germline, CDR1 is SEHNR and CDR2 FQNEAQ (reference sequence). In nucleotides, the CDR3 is TGTGCCAGCAGCTTAGGGCGCTGGGCAGGGGGCGGAAACACCATATATTTT. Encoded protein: CASSLGRWAGGGNTIYF.

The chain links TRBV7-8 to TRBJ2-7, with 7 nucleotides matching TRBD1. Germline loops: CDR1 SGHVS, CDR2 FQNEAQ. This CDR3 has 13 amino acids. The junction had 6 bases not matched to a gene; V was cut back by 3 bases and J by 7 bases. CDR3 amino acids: CASSFTGVGEQYF. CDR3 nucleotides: TGTGCCAGCAGCTTCACAGGGGTGGGGGAGCAGTACTTC.

For the CDR3, the DNA is TGCGCCAGCAGCTCCGTTACTAGGGATACGCAGTATTTT. Its translation: CASSSVTRDTQYF. V is TRBV5-1 and J is TRBJ2-3, with D maybe TRBD2 (5 bases). V shed 3 bases and J shed 6 bases, with 11 bases lying between them. The CDR3 has 13 amino acids. Looked up from germline, CDR1 is SGHRS and CDR2 is YFSETQ. The full variable domain, rest sourced from reference TRBV5-1 and TRBJ2-3, is KAGVTQTPRYLIKTRGQQVTLSCSPISGHRSVSWYQQTPGQGLQFLFEYFSETQRNKGNFPGRFSGRQFSNSRSEMNVSTLELGDSALYLCASSSVTRDTQYFGPGTRLTVL.

CDR3 in amino acids: CASSYSGQNYGYTF. The CDR3 DNA reads TGTGCCAGCAGTTACTCCGGACAGAACTATGGCTACACCTTC. The rearrangement joins TRBV6-6 to TRBJ1-2, with a possible D match to TRBD1 (6 bases). Germline V gene sequence: CDR1 MNHNY, CDR2 SVGAGI (reference sequence). The CDR3 length is 14 residues. The V end lost 0 bases, the J end lost 2 bases, and 7 bases lay between the germline ends.

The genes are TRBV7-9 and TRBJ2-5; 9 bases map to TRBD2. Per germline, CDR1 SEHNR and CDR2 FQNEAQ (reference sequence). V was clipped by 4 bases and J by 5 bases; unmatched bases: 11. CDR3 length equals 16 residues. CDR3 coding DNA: TGTGCCAGCAGCTCGACTGCGGGGGGGCTTGGGGAGACCCAGTACTTC. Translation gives CASSSTAGGLGETQYF.

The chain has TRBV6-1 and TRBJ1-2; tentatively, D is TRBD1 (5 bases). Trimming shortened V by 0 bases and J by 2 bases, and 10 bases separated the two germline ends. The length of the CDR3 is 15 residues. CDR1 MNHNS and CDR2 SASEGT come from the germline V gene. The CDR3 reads CASSEALWGNYGYTF. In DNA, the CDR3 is TGTGCCAGCAGTGAAGCCCTGTGGGGGAACTATGGCTACACCTTC.

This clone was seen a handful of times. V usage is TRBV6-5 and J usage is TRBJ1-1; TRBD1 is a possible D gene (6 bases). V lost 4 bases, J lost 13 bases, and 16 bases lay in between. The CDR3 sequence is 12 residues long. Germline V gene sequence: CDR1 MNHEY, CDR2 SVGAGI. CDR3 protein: CASSSPGTRIFF. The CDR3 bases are TGTGCCAGCAGTTCGCCCGGGACAAGGATTTTCTTT.

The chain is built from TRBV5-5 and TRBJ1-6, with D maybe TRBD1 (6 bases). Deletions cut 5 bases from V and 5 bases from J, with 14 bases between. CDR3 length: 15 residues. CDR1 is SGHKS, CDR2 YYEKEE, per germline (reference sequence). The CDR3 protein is CASRPVGGNNSPLHF. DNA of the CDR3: TGTGCCAGCAGACCAGTGGGGGGCAATAATTCACCCCTCCACTTT.

The CDR3 DNA is TGTGCCAGCTCGACGGGGGGCCCCAATGAGCAGTTCTTC. Translating it yields CASSTGGPNEQFF. This chain links TRBV18 with TRBJ2-1, with D tentatively TRBD2 (7 bases). The CDR3 has 13 residues. Trimming took 6 bases from V and 6 from J, leaving 12 bases between them. CDR1 KGHSH and CDR2 LQKENI come from the germline V gene.

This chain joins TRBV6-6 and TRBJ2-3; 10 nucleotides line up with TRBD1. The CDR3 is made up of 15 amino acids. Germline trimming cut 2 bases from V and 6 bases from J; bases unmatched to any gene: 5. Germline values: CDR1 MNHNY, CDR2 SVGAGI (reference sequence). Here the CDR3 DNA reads TGTGCCAGCAGTTACGGGACAGGGGATGCGGATACGCAGTATTTT. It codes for CASSYGTGDADTQYF.